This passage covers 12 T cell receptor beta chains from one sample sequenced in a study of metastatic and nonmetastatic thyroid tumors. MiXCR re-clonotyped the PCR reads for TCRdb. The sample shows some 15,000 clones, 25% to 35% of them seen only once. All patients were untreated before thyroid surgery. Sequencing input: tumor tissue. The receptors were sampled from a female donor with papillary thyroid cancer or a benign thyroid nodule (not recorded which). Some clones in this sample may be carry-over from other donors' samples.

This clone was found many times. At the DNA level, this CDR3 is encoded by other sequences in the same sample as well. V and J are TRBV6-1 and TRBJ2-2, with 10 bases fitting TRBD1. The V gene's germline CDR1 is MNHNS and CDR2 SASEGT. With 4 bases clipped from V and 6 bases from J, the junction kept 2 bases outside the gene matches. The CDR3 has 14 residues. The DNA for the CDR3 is TGTGCCAGCAGTGCGGGACAGGGGTCCGGGGAGCTGTTTTTT. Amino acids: CASSAGQGSGELFF.

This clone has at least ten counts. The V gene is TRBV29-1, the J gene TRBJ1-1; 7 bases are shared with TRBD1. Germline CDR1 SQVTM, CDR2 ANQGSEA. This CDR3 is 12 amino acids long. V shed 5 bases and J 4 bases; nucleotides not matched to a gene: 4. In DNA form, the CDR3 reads TGCAGCGTTCCGACAGGGTCCACTGAAGCTTTCTTT. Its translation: CSVPTGSTEAFF.

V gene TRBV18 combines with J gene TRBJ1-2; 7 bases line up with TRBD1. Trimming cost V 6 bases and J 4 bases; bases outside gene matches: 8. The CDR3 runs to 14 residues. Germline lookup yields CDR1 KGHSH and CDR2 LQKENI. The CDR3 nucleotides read TGTGCCAGCTCCACCGGGACAGCTTTCTATGGCTACACCTTC. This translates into CASSTGTAFYGYTF.

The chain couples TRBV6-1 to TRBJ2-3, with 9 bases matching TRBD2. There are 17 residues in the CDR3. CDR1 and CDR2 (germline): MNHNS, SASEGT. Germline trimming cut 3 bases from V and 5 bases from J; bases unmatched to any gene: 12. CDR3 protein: CASSEGGVAGAEDTQYF. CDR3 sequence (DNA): TGTGCCAGCAGTGAGGGCGGGGTAGCGGGAGCCGAAGATACGCAGTATTTT.

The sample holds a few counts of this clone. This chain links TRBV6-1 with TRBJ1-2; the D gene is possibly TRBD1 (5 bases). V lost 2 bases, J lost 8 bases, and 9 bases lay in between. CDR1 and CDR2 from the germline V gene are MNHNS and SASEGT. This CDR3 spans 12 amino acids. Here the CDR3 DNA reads TGTGCCAGCAGTGAAACAGGCGAAGGCTACACCTTC. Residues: CASSETGEGYTF.

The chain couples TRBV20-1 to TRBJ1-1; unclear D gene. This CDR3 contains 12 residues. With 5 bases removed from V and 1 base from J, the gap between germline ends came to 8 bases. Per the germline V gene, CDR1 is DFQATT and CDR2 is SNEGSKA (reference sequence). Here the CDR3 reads CSACRRNTEAFF. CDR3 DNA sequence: TGCAGTGCTTGCAGGAGGAACACTGAAGCTTTCTTT.

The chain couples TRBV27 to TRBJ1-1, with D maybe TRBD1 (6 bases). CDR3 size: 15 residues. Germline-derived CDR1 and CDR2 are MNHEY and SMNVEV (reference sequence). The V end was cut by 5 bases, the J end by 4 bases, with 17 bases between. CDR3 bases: TGTGCCAGCAGTCCCCGACAGGTTGTGGGCACTGAAGCTTTCTTT. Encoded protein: CASSPRQVVGTEAFF.

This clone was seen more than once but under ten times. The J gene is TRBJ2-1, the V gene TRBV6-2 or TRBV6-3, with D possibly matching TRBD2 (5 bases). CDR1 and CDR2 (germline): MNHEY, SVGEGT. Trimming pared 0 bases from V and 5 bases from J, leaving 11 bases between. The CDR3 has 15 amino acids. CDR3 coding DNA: TGTGCCAGCAGTTACTCGAATACTAGGAACAATGAGCAGTTCTTC. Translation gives CASSYSNTRNNEQFF.

CDR3 sequence (DNA): TGTGCCTGGAGTGGACTAGCGGGAGACACCGGGGAGCTGTTTTTT. Translated, it gives CAWSGLAGDTGELFF. This chain connects TRBV30 to TRBJ2-2, with 12 bases matching TRBD2. Germline loops: CDR1 GTSNPN, CDR2 SVGIG (reference sequence). The length of the CDR3 is 15 residues. V shed 1 base and J 3 bases; nucleotides not matched to a gene: 0.

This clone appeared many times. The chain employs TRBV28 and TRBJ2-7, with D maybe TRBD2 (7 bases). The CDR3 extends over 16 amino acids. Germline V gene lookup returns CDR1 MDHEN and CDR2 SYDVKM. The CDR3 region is CATGGAFSWSSYEQYF. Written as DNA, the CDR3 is TGTGCAACGGGGGGCGCCTTCTCCTGGAGCTCCTACGAGCAGTACTTC.

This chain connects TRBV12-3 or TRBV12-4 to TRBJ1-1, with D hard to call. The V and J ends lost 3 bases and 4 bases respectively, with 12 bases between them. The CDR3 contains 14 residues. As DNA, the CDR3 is TGTGCCAGCAGTTTTTCTCAGAAGGGCACTGAAGCTTTCTTT. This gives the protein CASSFSQKGTEAFF.

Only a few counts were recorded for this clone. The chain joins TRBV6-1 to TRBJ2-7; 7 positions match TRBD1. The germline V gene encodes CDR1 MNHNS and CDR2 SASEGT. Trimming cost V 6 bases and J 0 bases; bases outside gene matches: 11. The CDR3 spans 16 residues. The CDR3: CASSPQGDRPSYEQYF. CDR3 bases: TGTGCCAGCAGCCCCCAGGGGGATAGGCCCTCCTACGAGCAGTACTTC.